This T cell receptor beta chain was retrieved from a study of blood T cell repertoires in COVID-19. About the study: Samples representing acute and convalescent COVID-19 were sourced from the United States, Italy and Spain. T cells, B-cell-depleted T cells, or PBMCs supplied cDNA or gDNA.

How the authors handled the data: Amplifying reference gene primers gave estimates of nucleated cell counts. The data were produced by immunoSEQ multiplex PCR, yet TCRdb's version contains in-frame clones alone and is incomplete. V and J calls and clone size are given by that table; D and trimming were obtained from the DNA. This table holds about 150,000 clones, approximately 90% found once. Germline V lookup: CDR1 KGHDR, CDR2 SFDVKD. The CDR3 extends over 17 amino acids. V shed 1 base, J shed 4 bases, and the junction held 7 bases outside the gene matches. The origin of this receptor is a woman between 40 and 55 years old with acute or convalescent COVID-19. The genes are TRBV24-1 and TRBJ2-2; 8 nucleotides line up with TRBD1. The sample consisted of peripheral blood. The CDR3 spells CATSDLSGGAGTGELFF. CDR3 nucleotides: TGTGCCACCAGTGATTTATCAGGGGGCGCGGGCACCGGGGAGCTGTTTTTT.